The clone carrying this TCR beta chain was seen just once. The record originates from a study of shared clonotypes between healthy human individuals. Genomic DNA belonging to each subset was distributed in equal measure over several immunoSEQ plates. Replicate sorted-subset PCRs were loaded with 150 to 250 ng DNA, tens of thousands of T cell genomes. The repertoire was sequenced with immunoSEQ multiplex PCR; TCRdb's copy has only in-frame clones and lacks some. Among a few million clones listed, approximately 94% were seen once. Sequencing input: naive CD4+ T cells sorted from blood. Specified subset: CD45RA+ positively selected. The clonotype was recovered from a young man in good health.

This CDR3 reads CASSQLSGQGNYGYTF. The CDR3 nucleotides read TGCGCCAGCAGCCAACTTTCGGGACAGGGAAACTATGGCTACACCTTC. The genes are TRBV4-1 and TRBJ1-2; 9 positions match TRBD1. Germline V gives CDR1 MGHRA, CDR2 YSYEKL. V shed 2 bases, J shed 2 bases, and the junction held 6 bases outside the gene matches. The CDR3 runs to 16 residues.